Shown below are 16 T cell receptor beta chains from a single sample sequenced in a study of blood T cells in healthy people across ages. Combining a sample-barcoded 5' primer with a J-beta primer mix, a second PCR ran for about 7 to 11 cycles. From the 5' RACE reads, TCRdb called clonotypes with MiXCR, one entry per CDR3 protein. The table has some 1.7 million distinct CDR3 sequences, roughly 27% seen once. The sample comprised blood. All receptors derive from a woman aged 25 to 39 in good health.

The chain combines TRBV20-1 with TRBJ2-4; TRBD1 is a possible D gene (6 bases). The CDR3 loop spans 14 amino acids. Germline assignment: CDR1 DFQATT and CDR2 SNEGSKA (reference sequence). The V gene lost 0 bases and the J gene lost 1 base, with 7 bases spanning the gap. This CDR3 is CSARDTGAKNIQYF. DNA of the CDR3: TGCAGTGCTAGAGATACAGGGGCCAAAAACATTCAGTACTTC.

The rearrangement links TRBV23-1 to TRBJ2-7, with D unclear. TRBV23-1 is sorted into the ORF group, with uncertain function. The length of the CDR3 is 16 residues. Trimming cost V 1 base and J 2 bases, with 15 bases left between them. In nucleotides, the CDR3 is TGCGCCAGCAGTCAATGCACGGTAAACGCACCCTACGAGCAGTACTTC. Its protein product is CASSQCTVNAPYEQYF.

This clonotype has just a few counts. This chain joins TRBV29-1 and TRBJ1-2; 7 bases align to TRBD1. CDR3 length: 11 amino acids. Unmatched junction bases numbered 8, after V lost 6 bases and J lost 10 bases. CDR1 and CDR2 (germline): SQVTM, ANQGSEA. The CDR3 coding sequence is TGCAGCGTCGGGACAGACATGTTCTACACCTTC. Protein: CSVGTDMFYTF. Variable domain in full (rest from reference TRBV29-1 and TRBJ1-2): SAVISQKPSRDICQRGTSLTIQCQVDSQVTMMFWYRQQPGQSLTLIATANQGSEATYESGFVIDKFPISRPNLTFSTLTVSNMSPEDSSIYLCSVGTDMFYTFGSGTRLTVV.

This chain connects TRBV5-1 to TRBJ2-7; the match to TRBD2 covers 8 bases. Trimming took 2 bases from V and 3 from J; bases not matched to a gene: 10. This CDR3 has 16 residues. Germline V gene sequence: CDR1 SGHRS, CDR2 YFSETQ. The CDR3 reads CASSFRRGGAGYEQYF. The DNA for the CDR3 is TGCGCCAGCAGCTTCAGACGGGGGGGTGCCGGCTACGAGCAGTACTTC.

This clonotype was seen more than once but under ten times. The chain combines TRBV27 with TRBJ2-3, with 10 bases aligning to TRBD2. V shed 6 bases and J 3 bases; nucleotides not matched to a gene: 9. Germline V gives CDR1 MNHEY, CDR2 SMNVEV (reference sequence). The CDR3 runs to 16 residues. CDR3 in DNA: TGTGCCAGCAGCCGACAGGCTAGCGGGGGAACAGATACGCAGTATTTT. It yields the protein CASSRQASGGTDTQYF.

The chain couples TRBV21-1 to TRBJ1-4; TRBD1 is the table's D call, not checked against the DNA. TRBV21-1 constitutes a pseudogene. This CDR3 comprises 16 residues. For the CDR3, the DNA is TGCGCCAGCAGCAAGGTGACAGGGGACGTTGTTGAAAAACTGTTTTTT. Its protein is CASSKVTGDVVEKLFF.

Regarding this clonotype: At one of its ends the junction is not consistent with the germline gene, which may arise from a read error. This chain links TRBV19 with TRBJ2-6, with D perhaps matching TRBD1 (6 bases). Germline CDR1 reads LNHDA; CDR2 reads SQIVND (reference sequence). The CDR3 length is 13 residues. CDR3 DNA sequence: TGTGCCAGTAGTACACCAGGGGCCAACATCCTGACTTTC. It translates to CASSTPGANILTF. The whole variable domain, remainder taken from reference TRBV19 and TRBJ2-6, is DGGITQSPKYLFRKEGQNVTLSCEQNLNHDAMYWYRQDPGQGLRLIYYSQIVNDFQKGDIAEGYSVSREKKESFPLTVTSAQKNPTAFYLCASSTPGANILTFGAGSRLTVL.

This clonotype was found a few times. The CDR3 nucleotides read TGCAGTGCTAGAACCCAGGGGGGCCAAGGCTACACCTTC. Translating it yields CSARTQGGQGYTF. The genes are TRBV20-1 and TRBJ1-2; 7 bases agree with TRBD1. Unmatched junction bases numbered 8, after V lost 2 bases and J lost 8 bases. This CDR3 contains 13 residues. The V gene's germline CDR1 is DFQATT and CDR2 SNEGSKA (reference sequence).

This clonotype has a count of ten or more. The J gene is TRBJ2-7, the V gene TRBV7-6; 7 bases align to TRBD1. The CDR3 has 14 residues. V trimming: 4 bases; J trimming: 3 bases; junction bases outside the gene matches: 6. Germline V CDR1 and CDR2: SGHVS, FNYEAQ. The CDR3 DNA sequence: TGTGCCAGCAGCTCACGTAGACAGGGCTACGAGCAGTACTTC. It codes for CASSSRRQGYEQYF. Based on the CDR3 plus reference TRBV7-6 and TRBJ2-7, the full variable domain is GAGVSQSPRYKVTKRGQDVALRCDPISGHVSLYWYRQALGQGPEFLTYFNYEAQQDKSGLPNDRFSAERPEGSISTLTIQRTEQRDSAMYRCASSSRRQGYEQYFGPGTRLTVT.

This chain connects TRBV5-1 to TRBJ2-5; perhaps TRBD2 as D (7 bases). The J call is uncertain, as TRBJ2-7 better fits the DNA end. Looked up from germline, CDR1 is SGHRS and CDR2 is YFSETQ. The CDR3 loop spans 15 amino acids. The CDR3: CASSLRGGETCEQYF. CDR3 sequence (DNA): TGCGCCAGCAGCTTGAGGGGGGGCGAAACCTGCGAGCAGTACTTC.

This clonotype showed up just a few times. This chain uses TRBV12-3 or TRBV12-4 with TRBJ1-1; 7 bases line up with TRBD1. V dropped 7 bases and J dropped 5; count of bases not matched to a gene: 10. This CDR3 is built from 14 residues. This chain's CDR3 is CASNNLGGATEAFF. DNA of the CDR3: TGTGCCAGCAATAACTTAGGGGGCGCAACTGAAGCTTTCTTT.

This clonotype occurred many times. The V call is TRBV7-2, the J call TRBJ2-1; D is perhaps TRBD2 (6 bases). Trimming shortened V by 6 bases and J by 10 bases, and 16 bases separated the two germline ends. Germline CDR1 SGHTA, CDR2 FQGNSA. The CDR3 loop spans 13 amino acids. CDR3 nucleotide sequence: TGTGCCAGCAGTGTGAGCGGGTCGACGGAGCAGTTCTTC. The encoded protein is CASSVSGSTEQFF.

This clonotype has only a few counts. The chain links TRBV28 to TRBJ2-5; the D is unclear. The ends were cut back, 4 bases at V and 5 bases at J, with 17 bases in the middle. CDR1 and CDR2 from the germline V gene are MDHEN and SYDVKM. This CDR3 comprises 15 residues. The CDR3 coding sequence is TGTGCCAGCAGTTCCCTTGGACGGCGTTCGGAGACCCAGTACTTC. Translation: CASSSLGRRSETQYF.

The chain uses TRBV5-1 and TRBJ2-1; 8 bases fit TRBD2. Germline values: CDR1 SGHRS, CDR2 YFSETQ. The trim removed 4 bases at V and 8 bases at J, leaving 14 bases unmatched. This CDR3 is 16 amino acids long. CDR3 DNA: TGCGCCAGCAGCCTGACTATTAGCGGGGCGGTCGATGAGCAGTTCTTC. Amino acid sequence: CASSLTISGAVDEQFF.

This clonotype was counted at least ten times. V and J are TRBV7-2 and TRBJ2-5; TRBD2 aligns across 11 bases. CDR1 and CDR2 from the germline V gene are SGHTA and FQGNSA. This CDR3 has 16 amino acids. J was trimmed by 4 bases and V by 3 bases; bases with no gene match: 7. The CDR3 DNA reads TGTGCCAGCAGCTTCGCCGGGACTAGCGGCTCAGAGACCCAGTACTTC. Protein product: CASSFAGTSGSETQYF.

This clonotype appeared a single time. A read error may be the cause here, since a much bigger clone is one base away. The gene calls are TRBV29-1 and TRBJ2-1; D is ambiguous. Trimming took 7 bases from V and 6 from J, leaving 10 bases between them. CDR3 length: 11 amino acids. Germline values: CDR1 SQVTM, CDR2 ANQGSEA. The chain's CDR3 is CSAGPLNEQFF. CDR3 DNA sequence: TGCAGCGCTGGACCCCTCAATGAGCAGTTCTTC.